What follows are 6 T cell receptor beta chains derived from one specimen sequenced in a study of tumor-infiltrating lymphocytes in primary liver carcinoma. Without any cell sorting, roughly 18-34 mg of bulk tissue yielded co-extracted RNA and DNA. From 400 to 500 ng total RNA, TCR beta cDNA was generated with a primer in the constant region. Nested multiplex PCR, run for three rounds with slightly modified ARM-PCR, yielded TCR beta libraries. TRBV1-TRBV30 forward primers paired with a C-beta reverse primer drove the first two PCR rounds, about 9 cycles each. TCRdb re-called the multiplex PCR reads with MiXCR, one entry per CDR3 protein. The data contain 95,000 to 100,000 distinct CDR3 sequences, about 63% of them seen just once; the ten biggest clones take up 9% to 15%. Input material: liver tumor tissue from sampling region 2. Noted subset: tumor region T2, inferior pole. These receptor sequences come from a woman in her fifties or sixties with primary liver carcinoma and hepatitis B virus infection.

With regard to this clonotype: It may be a read error: a sequence one base away is much more abundant. This chain links TRBV5-5 with TRBJ1-1; tentatively, D is TRBD1 (5 bases). This CDR3 comprises 15 residues. Germline V gene sequence: CDR1 SGHKS, CDR2 YYEKEE (reference sequence). As DNA, the CDR3 is TGTGTCAGCAGCGGGGGAGGAGCCGGTAACACTGAAGCTTTCTTT. This codes for CVSSGGGAGNTEAFF.

This clonotype was seen repeatedly, ten times or more. The gene calls are TRBV6-1 and TRBJ2-3; D uncertain. Germline V gives CDR1 MNHNS, CDR2 SASEGT. The CDR3 spans 12 residues. Trimming shortened V by 2 bases and J by 10 bases, and 10 bases separated the two germline ends. The CDR3 region is CASSEWRHPQYF. The CDR3 DNA reads TGTGCCAGCAGTGAATGGAGACACCCGCAGTATTTT.

This clonotype was seen ten or more times. This chain connects TRBV6-1 to TRBJ2-3, with TRBD1 matching over 7 bases. The CDR3 has 15 amino acids. The trim removed 8 bases at V and 3 bases at J, leaving 11 bases unmatched. Germline values: CDR1 MNHNS, CDR2 SASEGT. The CDR3 region is CASRTSRQGTDTQYF. As DNA, the CDR3 is TGTGCCAGCCGTACTTCCCGACAGGGAACAGATACGCAGTATTTT.

The chain recombines TRBV11-3 with TRBJ2-7; D ambiguous. This CDR3 has 17 residues. Deletions cut 5 bases from V and 6 bases from J, with 26 bases between. CDR1 SGHNT and CDR2 YENEEA come from the germline V gene. CDR3 nucleotide sequence: TGTGCCAGCAGCCCGGACCGAGCAGGATTAGGTACATGCGAGCAGTACTTC. Translated: CASSPDRAGLGTCEQYF.

A word on this clonotype: A junction boundary mismatches the germline segment, possibly from a read error. This chain joins TRBV5-4 and TRBJ2-3; D is ambiguous. Germline V gene sequence: CDR1 SGHNT, CDR2 YYREEE (reference sequence). The CDR3 contains 16 residues. The CDR3 bases are TGTGGCAGCAGCCTCTTTCTGGGCCCCATCACAGATACGCAGTATTTT. Its translation is CGSSLFLGPITDTQYF.

The V and J genes are TRBV5-1 and TRBJ2-3; D might be TRBD1 or TRBD2, each matching 5 bases. The germline V gene encodes CDR1 SGHRS and CDR2 YFSETQ. The V end lost 2 bases, the J end lost 0 bases, and 13 bases lay between the germline ends. CDR3 length: 16 amino acids. CDR3 amino acids: CASSFSPGRSTDTQYF. CDR3 nucleotides: TGCGCCAGCAGCTTTAGTCCGGGACGAAGCACAGATACGCAGTATTTT.